Each of the 4 T cell receptor beta chains below was sequenced from the same sample in a study of T cell changes during pregnancy in multiple sclerosis. Profiling relied on immunoSEQ multiplex PCR, and the TCRdb table lists in-frame clones only, not all of them. The sample shows about 64,000 clones, 95% to 97% of them seen only once. The source was CD8+ T cells from peripheral blood mononuclear cells, collected after pregnancy. The receptors here all came from a female donor with multiple sclerosis, enrolled in a pregnancy study.

The gene calls are TRBV6-5 and TRBJ2-7, with 8 bases fitting TRBD1. V gave up 5 bases and J gave up 0 bases; unmatched junction bases: 6. The CDR3 is 15 amino acids. Germline lookup yields CDR1 MNHEY and CDR2 SVGAGI. CDR3 in DNA: TGTGCCAGCAGTCCTACAGGGGGAGGCTCCTACGAGCAGTACTTC. Translated, it gives CASSPTGGGSYEQYF.

The chain combines TRBV11-2 with TRBJ2-1, with 9 bases lining up with TRBD2. J lost 6 bases, V lost 0 bases, and 9 bases had no gene match. The CDR3 consists of 17 residues. Germline CDR1 and CDR2: SGHAT and FQNNGV. DNA of the CDR3: TGTGCCAGCAGCTTAGATCCCCAGCGGGAGGAAGGCAATGAGCAGTTCTTC. This translates into CASSLDPQREEGNEQFF.

The rearrangement links TRBV10-2 to TRBJ2-3, with D tentatively TRBD2 (6 bases). This CDR3 comprises 15 residues. The germline V gene has CDR1 WSHSY and CDR2 SAAADI. Trimming shortened V by 6 bases and J by 4 bases, and 17 bases separated the two germline ends. The CDR3 is CASRGLASESDTQYF. CDR3 DNA: TGCGCCAGCAGGGGGCTAGCGTCGGAATCAGATACGCAGTATTTT.

The V call is TRBV4-2, the J call TRBJ2-5, with a possible D match to TRBD2 (6 bases). V shed 1 base and J shed 0 bases, with 12 bases lying between them. This CDR3 is 16 amino acids long. Per the germline V gene, CDR1 is LGHNA and CDR2 is YNFKEQ. CDR3: CASSQVGGRYQETQYF. The CDR3 bases are TGTGCCAGCAGCCAAGTCGGTGGGAGGTACCAAGAGACCCAGTACTTC.